The next 18 T cell receptor beta chains were all read from a single sample in a study of blood T cell repertoires in COVID-19. The protocol was immunoSEQ multiplex PCR, while the TCRdb copy is restricted to in-frame clones and leaves out a portion. The sample lists 200,000 to 250,000 clones, approximately 90% seen once, with under 3.5% in the top ten. Sequenced: peripheral blood. Receptor source: a young man with COVID-19, enrolled during active disease.

The chain is built from TRBV2 and TRBJ1-2; TRBD1 might be the D (6 bases). The CDR3 consists of 14 residues. CDR1 is SNHLY, CDR2 FYNNEI, per germline. V was pared by 4 bases and J by 0 bases, with 9 bases between. CDR3 amino acids: CASSVYRANYGYTF. The CDR3 DNA sequence: TGTGCCAGCAGTGTCTACAGGGCTAACTATGGCTACACCTTC. Using reference TRBV2 and TRBJ1-2 for the parts outside the CDR3, the full variable domain is EPEVTQTPSHQVTQMGQEVILRCVPISNHLYFYWYRQILGQKVEFLVSFYNNEISEKSEIFDDQFSVERPDGSNFTLKIRSTKLEDSAMYFCASSVYRANYGYTFGSGTRLTVV.

The chain carries TRBV9 and TRBJ1-2; D remains ambiguous. The V gene lost 4 bases and the J gene lost 8 bases, with 12 bases spanning the gap. This CDR3 has 12 residues. The V gene's germline CDR1 is SGDLS and CDR2 YYNGEE. The chain's CDR3 is CASSSTAQGYTF. The CDR3 DNA reads as TGTGCCAGCAGCTCCACCGCCCAGGGCTACACCTTC.

CDR3 sequence reads: CASSLVTGKLFF. As DNA, the CDR3 is TGTGCCAGCAGTTTAGTGACAGGCAAGCTGTTTTTT. This chain connects TRBV12-3 or TRBV12-4 to TRBJ2-2, with D possibly matching TRBD1 (6 bases). The ends were cut back, 1 base at V and 12 bases at J, with 9 bases in the middle. This CDR3 contains 12 residues.

The chain carries TRBV29-1 and TRBJ2-1; TRBD2 might be the D (6 bases). Germline lookup yields CDR1 SQVTM and CDR2 ANQGSEA. Trimming took off 7 bases at V and 0 bases at J, with 13 bases between the two ends. CDR3 size: 14 residues. The CDR3 DNA reads TGCAGCGGGTCACGGGAGTACTCCTACAATGAGCAGTTCTTC. Translating gives CSGSREYSYNEQFF.

The sample holds a few counts of this clone. The CDR3 DNA follows: TGCGCCAGCAGTGAGGGGGCTTCAGGAAACACCATATATTTT. Protein product: CASSEGASGNTIYF. The V call is TRBV5-1, the J call TRBJ1-3; TRBD1 aligns across 7 bases. Looked up from germline, CDR1 is SGHRS and CDR2 is YFSETQ. This CDR3 comprises 14 residues. V dropped 5 bases and J dropped 4; count of bases not matched to a gene: 6.

V is TRBV19 and J is TRBJ1-1, with a tentative D call TRBD1 (6 bases). Trimming took off 1 base at V and 7 bases at J, with 16 bases between the two ends. CDR3 size: 15 residues. In germline, CDR1 is LNHDA, CDR2 SQIVND (reference sequence). The CDR3 here is CASSIGAGAVDEAFF. CDR3 in DNA: TGTGCCAGTAGTATAGGGGCAGGGGCGGTCGATGAAGCTTTCTTT.

The CDR3: CASSQRRDKNSPLHF. DNA of the CDR3: TGCGCCAGCAGCCAACGACGGGACAAAAATTCACCCCTCCACTTT. This chain joins TRBV4-3 and TRBJ1-6, with D possibly TRBD1 on 6 matching bases. V was clipped by 2 bases and J by 7 bases, with 12 bases between them. The CDR3 loop spans 15 amino acids. Germline lookup yields CDR1 LGHNA and CDR2 YSLEER.

The chain is built from TRBV7-2 and TRBJ1-1, with TRBD1 as a possible D gene (6 bases). Germline CDR1 SGHTA, CDR2 FQGNSA. Trimming stripped 5 bases from V and 3 bases from J, with 16 bases between. The CDR3 consists of 15 residues. CDR3 DNA sequence: TGTGCCAGCAGCCAAGGTGGGGGGGGCGACACTGAAGCTTTCTTT. Its protein product is CASSQGGGGDTEAFF.

The chain carries TRBV19 and TRBJ1-1, with TRBD1 matching 12 bases. After removal of 5 bases from V and 5 bases from J, the junction contained 18 bases not matched to a gene. There are 19 residues in the CDR3. Per the germline V gene, CDR1 is LNHDA and CDR2 is SQIVND (reference sequence). The CDR3 here is CASSRTMFGTGGPGTEAFF. As DNA, the CDR3 is TGTGCCAGTAGTCGCACCATGTTCGGGACAGGGGGCCCAGGGACTGAAGCTTTCTTT. Supplemented by reference TRBV19 and TRBJ1-1, the full variable domain reads DGGITQSPKYLFRKEGQNVTLSCEQNLNHDAMYWYRQDPGQGLRLIYYSQIVNDFQKGDIAEGYSVSREKKESFPLTVTSAQKNPTAFYLCASSRTMFGTGGPGTEAFFGQGTRLTVV.

J is TRBJ2-7 and V is TRBV18, with 10 bases matching TRBD1. Germline V CDR1 and CDR2: KGHSH, LQKENI. Trimming cost V 6 bases and J 4 bases; bases outside gene matches: 6. CDR3 length equals 14 residues. The CDR3 spells CASSPTGGEYEQYF. In nucleotides, the CDR3 is TGTGCCAGCTCTCCGACAGGGGGCGAGTACGAGCAGTACTTC.

The rearrangement joins TRBV9 to TRBJ2-7; a weak D match, TRBD1 (6 bases). Germline values: CDR1 SGDLS, CDR2 YYNGEE. This CDR3 spans 13 amino acids. The V end lost 3 bases, the J end lost 1 base, and 8 bases lay between the germline ends. CDR3 sequence: CASSGGQSYEQYF. The DNA of the CDR3 is TGTGCCAGCAGCGGCGGACAGTCCTACGAGCAGTACTTC.

This clone was counted once. The CDR3 sequence is CASSLVVTGFNEKLFF. The CDR3 coding sequence is TGTGCCAGCAGCTTAGTGGTGACAGGGTTTAATGAAAAACTGTTTTTT. The chain joins TRBV7-2 to TRBJ1-4; 7 nucleotides line up with TRBD1. Germline assignment: CDR1 SGHTA and CDR2 FQGNSA. The CDR3 is made up of 16 amino acids. The V and J ends lost 1 base and 4 bases, in that order; junction bases with no gene match: 6.

The chain has TRBV5-5 and TRBJ1-4; D is undetermined. CDR1 SGHKS and CDR2 YYEKEE come from the germline V gene (reference sequence). V was shortened by 1 base and J by 6 bases, with 7 bases between the two germline ends. The CDR3 sequence is 13 residues long. The CDR3 sequence: CASSLWQDEKLFF. In DNA, the CDR3 is TGTGCCAGCAGCTTGTGGCAGGATGAAAAACTGTTTTTT.

This chain joins TRBV10-3 and TRBJ1-6; D may be TRBD1 (5 bases). Trimming cost V 3 bases and J 3 bases, with 9 bases left between them. The CDR3 runs 15 residues. The germline gives CDR1 ENHRY, CDR2 SYGVKD. CDR3 region: CAISDGDSYNSPLHF. The CDR3, as DNA: TGTGCCATCAGTGATGGTGACAGCTATAATTCACCCCTCCACTTT.

This clone has a single count. The chain uses TRBV28 and TRBJ2-7, with 7 bases lining up with TRBD1. The junction had 9 bases not matched to a gene; V was cut back by 5 bases and J by 5 bases. This CDR3 has 14 amino acids. Germline V gives CDR1 MDHEN, CDR2 SYDVKM. The CDR3 coding sequence is TGTGCCAGCAGTCTTCGACAGGGCCGCAACGAGCAGTACTTC. It encodes CASSLRQGRNEQYF.

This chain uses TRBV19 with TRBJ1-2; TRBD1 aligns across 7 bases. CDR3 length: 14 residues. V gave up 5 bases and J gave up 1 base; unmatched junction bases: 4. Germline CDR1 LNHDA, CDR2 SQIVND (reference sequence). The CDR3: CASSLRDSNYGYTF. CDR3 DNA: TGTGCCAGTAGTCTCCGGGACAGTAACTATGGCTACACCTTC.

The genes are TRBV7-2 and TRBJ2-1; D perhaps matches TRBD1 (5 bases). This CDR3 has 13 amino acids. V gave up 3 bases and J gave up 9 bases, with 12 bases separating them. CDR1 is SGHTA, CDR2 FQGNSA, per germline. The DNA for the CDR3 is TGTGCCAGCAGCTTCCCCAACCAGGGTGAGCAGTTCTTC. Translation: CASSFPNQGEQFF. Filled out from reference TRBV7-2 and TRBJ2-1, the complete variable domain reads GAGVSQSPSNKVTEKGKDVELRCDPISGHTALYWYRQSLGQGLEFLIYFQGNSAPDKSGLPSDRFSAERTGGSVSTLTIQRTQQEDSAVYLCASSFPNQGEQFFGPGTRLTVL.

This clone was seen only a few times. This chain links TRBV5-1 with TRBJ2-1; weak D call: TRBD2 (6 bases). Germline V gives CDR1 SGHRS, CDR2 YFSETQ. V was pared by 4 bases and J by 7 bases, with 21 bases between. The CDR3 covers 16 residues. For the CDR3, the DNA is TGCGCCAGCAGCCCCTCGGGCGGGGAAGGTTGGAATGAGCAGTTCTTC. Translation: CASSPSGGEGWNEQFF.